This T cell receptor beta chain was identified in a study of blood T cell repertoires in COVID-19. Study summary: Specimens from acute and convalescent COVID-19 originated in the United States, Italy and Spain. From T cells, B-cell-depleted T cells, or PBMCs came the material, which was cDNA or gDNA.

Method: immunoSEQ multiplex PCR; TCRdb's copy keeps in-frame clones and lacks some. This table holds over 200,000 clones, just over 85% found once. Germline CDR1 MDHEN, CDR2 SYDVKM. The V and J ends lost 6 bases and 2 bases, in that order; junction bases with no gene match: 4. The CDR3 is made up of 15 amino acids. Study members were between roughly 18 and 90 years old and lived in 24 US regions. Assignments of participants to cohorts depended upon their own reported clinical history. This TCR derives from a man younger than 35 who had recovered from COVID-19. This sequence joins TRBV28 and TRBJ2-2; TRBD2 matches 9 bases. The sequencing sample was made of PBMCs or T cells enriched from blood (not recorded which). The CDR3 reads CASSLAGPNTGELFF. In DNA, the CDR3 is TGTGCCAGCAGCCTAGCGGGGCCCAACACCGGGGAGCTGTTTTTT.